This is a list of T cell receptor beta chains from one sample in a study of shared clonotypes between healthy human individuals. The repertoire was sequenced with immunoSEQ multiplex PCR; TCRdb's copy has only in-frame clones and lacks some. This sample carries tens of thousands of clones, 62% of them seen once, and the ten largest clones take just over 50%. Input material: memory CD8+ T cells sorted from blood. These receptors were taken from a man younger than 40 in good health. The CDR3 runs from the conserved cysteine through the conserved F or W. The D gene is left open where the match is weak.

cdr3_aa d_call v_call
CASSLGAGQGGTQYF - TRBV7-6
CASSSDGNTGELFF - TRBV5-6
CASSQDIEGGGNEQFF - TRBV4-2
CASSTRPPGQRHKQETQYF - TRBV11-2
CASSLNRNQPQHF - TRBV28
CASSETGTGGQPQHF TRBD1 TRBV6-1
CASSLDASGPYEQYF TRBD2 TRBV5-1
CASSIIPGTEAFF - TRBV19
CASSQQTNTEAFF - TRBV7-9
CASSPGHLGYEQYF - TRBV18
CASSPGTGGSYEQYF TRBD1 TRBV5-1
CASTEGPEPYEQYF - TRBV6-1
CASSFGTSVDEQYF TRBD2 TRBV28
CASRGLAGTGELFF TRBD2 TRBV2
CASSRETGDPNEKLFF - TRBV2
CASSSHSGSWRDTQYF TRBD2 TRBV13
CATSRGGSGNTGELFF - TRBV15
CASGSLLEETQYF - TRBV27
CASSLVQRGRGPLNTEAFF TRBD1 TRBV7-8
CATASSYEQYF - TRBV28
CASNLGLADQFF TRBD2 TRBV7-9
CASSRTVAGADTQYF - TRBV11-2
CASRPGTGDVDTQYF TRBD1 TRBV28
CASSEPNGDSHTYEQYF TRBD1 TRBV25-1
CATSRKSGFNEQYF - TRBV15
CASSLDTDTQYF - TRBV13
CASSPSGTSGSLSYEQYF TRBD2 TRBV27
CASINVSWGTDTQYF - TRBV2
CASSWGGTYEQYF TRBD2 TRBV11-1
CASNPVDSGRGIEQFF TRBD2 TRBV28
CASSPSGSGELFF TRBD2 TRBV7-7
CASSLLDSPVPSNYGYTF - TRBV5-5
CASSGGTIAKNIQYF - TRBV2
CASSPELGSGSPYEQYF TRBD2 TRBV5-1
CASRLAGAGGELFF TRBD2 TRBV5-4
CASSPGGAGGPSNTQYF TRBD2 TRBV28
CSVGGRRQITDTQYF - TRBV29-1
CASSSTGSPRDEQFF - TRBV2
CASSNRQGTGGHEQFF TRBD1 TRBV13
CASSQEQAGGGYEQYF TRBD2 TRBV4-2
CASSLVTGTMDTQYF - TRBV7-9
CASSSDGHLSYEQYF - TRBV28
CASSQDSGVNTEAFF - TRBV4-1
CASGKGASGELFF TRBD1 TRBV25-1
CASSGTGLGEQYF TRBD1 TRBV4-1
CASSVTDSHSYNEQFF - TRBV9
CASSFLASGSKTDTQYF TRBD2 TRBV13
CASSRVLAEYNEQFF TRBD2 TRBV6-6
CARRETVGTKSGQRPDF - TRBV5-3
CASSISGPALGNEQFF - TRBV19